Below are 5 T cell receptor beta chains sequenced from a single sample in a study of CD8 T cells in ankylosing spondylitis. TCRdb re-called the 5' RACE reads with MiXCR, one entry per CDR3 protein. The sample records 310,000 or so distinct CDR3 sequences, 20% being singletons. What was sequenced was blood, either unsorted or a sorted T cell fraction (not recorded which). The receptors shown here come from a male donor with ankylosing spondylitis or in good health (not recorded which).

This clonotype was counted between two and nine times. CDR3 loop: CASSVGSLGGRGRRNTQYF. Written as DNA, the CDR3 is TGTGCCAGCAGCGTAGGATCGCTTGGAGGGAGGGGGCGCAGAAATACGCAGTATTTT. The J gene is TRBJ2-3, the V gene TRBV9; D possibly matches TRBD1 or TRBD2 (7 bases each). In germline, CDR1 is SGDLS, CDR2 YYNGEE. The CDR3 extends over 19 amino acids. Trimming took 0 bases from V and 7 from J, leaving 27 bases between them.

V is TRBV29-1 and J is TRBJ2-1; D could derive from TRBD1 or TRBD2 (5 bases each). This CDR3 region has 17 residues. Germline CDR1 reads SQVTM; CDR2 reads ANQGSEA. The V gene lost 4 bases and the J gene lost 6 bases, with 25 bases spanning the gap. DNA for the CDR3: TGCAGCGTTGGGAAAGAGGGGTCCGGGGTTACGGCCAATGAGCAGTTCTTC. This codes for CSVGKEGSGVTANEQFF.

V is TRBV12-3 or TRBV12-4 and J is TRBJ2-3; 7 nucleotides line up with TRBD2. The V and J ends lost 5 bases and 3 bases, in that order; junction bases with no gene match: 8. The length of the CDR3 is 15 residues. CDR3 residues: CASSGLGGITDTQYF. CDR3 nucleotides: TGTGCCAGCAGTGGGCTCGGGGGGATAACAGATACGCAGTATTTT.

The V gene is TRBV20-1, the J gene TRBJ2-5; no clear D gene. The CDR3 extends over 13 amino acids. Germline assignment: CDR1 DFQATT and CDR2 SNEGSKA (reference sequence). Trimming took off 6 bases at V and 4 bases at J, with 15 bases between the two ends. As DNA, the CDR3 is TGCAGTGCCCCCATGGTGCTGGCAGAGACCCAGTACTTC. Translation: CSAPMVLAETQYF.

There are a few counts of this clonotype. The chain couples TRBV20-1 to TRBJ2-3; 7 bases match TRBD2. CDR1 and CDR2 from the germline V gene are DFQATT and SNEGSKA (reference sequence). The CDR3 contains 14 residues. With 6 bases clipped from V and 4 bases from J, the junction kept 10 bases outside the gene matches. CDR3 region: CSATIGRASDTQYF. The CDR3 region has the DNA TGCAGTGCCACGATTGGGAGGGCCTCAGATACGCAGTATTTT.